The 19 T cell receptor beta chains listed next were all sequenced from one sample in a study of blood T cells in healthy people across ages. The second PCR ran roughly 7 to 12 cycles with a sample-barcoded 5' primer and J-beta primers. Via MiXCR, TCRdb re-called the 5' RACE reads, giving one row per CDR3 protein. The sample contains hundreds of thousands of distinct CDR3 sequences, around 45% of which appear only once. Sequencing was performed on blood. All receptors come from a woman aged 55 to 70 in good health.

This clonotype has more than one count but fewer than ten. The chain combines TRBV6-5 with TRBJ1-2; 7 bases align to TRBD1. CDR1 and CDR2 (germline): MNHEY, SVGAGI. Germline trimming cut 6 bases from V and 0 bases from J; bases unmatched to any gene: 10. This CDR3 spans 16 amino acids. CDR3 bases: TGTGCCAGCAGCTCACCACCCGGGACAGCTAACTATGGCTACACCTTC. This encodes CASSSPPGTANYGYTF.

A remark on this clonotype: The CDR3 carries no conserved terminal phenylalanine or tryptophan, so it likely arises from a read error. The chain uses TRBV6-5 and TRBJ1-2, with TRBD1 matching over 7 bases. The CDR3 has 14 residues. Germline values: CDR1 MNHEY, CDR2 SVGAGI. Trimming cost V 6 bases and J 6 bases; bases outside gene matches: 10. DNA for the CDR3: TGTGCCAGCAGACGTCTAGGGGGCGACGATGGCTACACCTGC. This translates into CASRRLGGDDGYTC.

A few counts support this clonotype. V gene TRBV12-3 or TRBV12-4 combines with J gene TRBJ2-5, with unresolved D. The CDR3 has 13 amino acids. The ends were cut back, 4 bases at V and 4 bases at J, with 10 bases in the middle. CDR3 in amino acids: CASSYGLGETQYF. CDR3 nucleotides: TGTGCCAGCAGTTACGGGTTGGGAGAGACCCAGTACTTC.

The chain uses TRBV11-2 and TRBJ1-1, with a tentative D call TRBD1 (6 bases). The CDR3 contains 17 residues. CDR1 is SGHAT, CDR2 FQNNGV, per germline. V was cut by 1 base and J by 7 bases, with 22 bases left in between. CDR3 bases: TGTGCCAGCAGCTTAGGGGGGCACTACATGGAGATGATTGAAGCTTTCTTT. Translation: CASSLGGHYMEMIEAFF.

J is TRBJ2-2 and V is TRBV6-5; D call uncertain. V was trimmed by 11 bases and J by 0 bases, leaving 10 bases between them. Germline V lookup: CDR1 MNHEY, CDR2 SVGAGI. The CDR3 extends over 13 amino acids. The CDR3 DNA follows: TGTGCCGTGCACCAATCGAACACCGGGGAGCTGTTTTTT. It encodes CAVHQSNTGELFF.

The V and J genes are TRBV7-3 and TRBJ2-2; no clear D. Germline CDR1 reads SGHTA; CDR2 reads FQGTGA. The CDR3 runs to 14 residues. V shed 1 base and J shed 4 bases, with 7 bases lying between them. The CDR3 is CASSLMGITGELFF. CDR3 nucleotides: TGTGCCAGCAGCTTAATGGGCATCACCGGGGAGCTGTTTTTT.

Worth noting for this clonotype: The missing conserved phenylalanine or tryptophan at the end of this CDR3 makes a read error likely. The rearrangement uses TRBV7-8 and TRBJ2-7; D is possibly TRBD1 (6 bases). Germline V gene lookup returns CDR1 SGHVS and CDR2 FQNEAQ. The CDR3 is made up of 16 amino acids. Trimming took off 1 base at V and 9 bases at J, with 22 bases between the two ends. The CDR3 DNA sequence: TGTGCCAGCAGCTTAGGAGCCAGGGGCGATTCTCAGGGGCAGTACATC. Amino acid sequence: CASSLGARGDSQGQYI.

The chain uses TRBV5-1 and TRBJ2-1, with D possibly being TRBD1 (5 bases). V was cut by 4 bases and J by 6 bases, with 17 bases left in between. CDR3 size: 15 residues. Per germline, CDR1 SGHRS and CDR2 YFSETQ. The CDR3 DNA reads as TGCGCCAGCAGCCAAGCAGGGTTGGAGTCCAATGAGCAGTTCTTC. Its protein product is CASSQAGLESNEQFF. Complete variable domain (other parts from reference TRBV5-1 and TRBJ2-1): KAGVTQTPRYLIKTRGQQVTLSCSPISGHRSVSWYQQTPGQGLQFLFEYFSETQRNKGNFPGRFSGRQFSNSRSEMNVSTLELGDSALYLCASSQAGLESNEQFFGPGTRLTVL.

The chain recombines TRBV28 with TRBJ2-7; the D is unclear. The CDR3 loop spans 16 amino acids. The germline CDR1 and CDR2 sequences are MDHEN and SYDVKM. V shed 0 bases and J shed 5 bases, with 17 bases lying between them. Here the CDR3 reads CASSLWSAQGKDEQYF. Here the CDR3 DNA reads TGTGCCAGCAGTTTATGGAGTGCACAAGGGAAAGACGAGCAGTACTTC.

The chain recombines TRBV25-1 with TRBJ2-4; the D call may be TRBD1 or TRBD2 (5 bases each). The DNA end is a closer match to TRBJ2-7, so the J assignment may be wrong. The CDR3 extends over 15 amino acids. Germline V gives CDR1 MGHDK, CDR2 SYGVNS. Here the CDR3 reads CASSSHGTPSGEQYF. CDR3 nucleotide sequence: TGTGCCAGCAGTTCCCACGGGACCCCCTCCGGCGAGCAGTACTTC.

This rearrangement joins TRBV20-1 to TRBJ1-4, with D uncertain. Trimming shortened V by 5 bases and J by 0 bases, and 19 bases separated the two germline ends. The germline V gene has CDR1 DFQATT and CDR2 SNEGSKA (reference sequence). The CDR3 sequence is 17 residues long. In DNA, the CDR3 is TGCAGTGCTCTAAGGCGGCTCCTGGGTGCAACTAATGAAAAACTGTTTTTT. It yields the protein CSALRRLLGATNEKLFF.

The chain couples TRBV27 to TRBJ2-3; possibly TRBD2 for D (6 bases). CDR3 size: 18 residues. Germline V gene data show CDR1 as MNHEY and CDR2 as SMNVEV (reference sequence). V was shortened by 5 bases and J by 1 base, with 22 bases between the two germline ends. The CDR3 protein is CASSAVTRAVRGTDTQYF. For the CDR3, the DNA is TGTGCCAGCAGTGCCGTGACTAGAGCGGTTAGGGGCACAGATACGCAGTATTTT.

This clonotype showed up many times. CDR3 sequence: CASSPSSGTYNEQFF. The CDR3 DNA sequence: TGTGCCAGCAGCCCATCTAGCGGGACCTACAATGAGCAGTTCTTC. V is TRBV7-3 and J is TRBJ2-1; 9 positions agree with TRBD2. CDR1 SGHTA and CDR2 FQGTGA come from the germline V gene. The CDR3 is 15 amino acids. V lost 5 bases, J lost 2 bases, and 4 bases stayed unmatched.

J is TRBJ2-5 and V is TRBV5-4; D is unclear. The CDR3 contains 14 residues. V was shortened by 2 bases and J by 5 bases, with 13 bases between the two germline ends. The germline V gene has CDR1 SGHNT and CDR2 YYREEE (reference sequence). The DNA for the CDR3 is TGTGCCAGCAGCTTCCCTGGGTCTGGGGAGACCCAGTACTTC. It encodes CASSFPGSGETQYF.

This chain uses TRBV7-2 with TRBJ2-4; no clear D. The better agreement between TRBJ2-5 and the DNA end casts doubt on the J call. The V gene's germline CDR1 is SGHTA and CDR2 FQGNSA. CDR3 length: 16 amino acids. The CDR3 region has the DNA TGTGCCAGCAGCTTAGTCTCCCGTCAAGGGAAAGGGACCCAGTACTTC. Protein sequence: CASSLVSRQGKGTQYF.

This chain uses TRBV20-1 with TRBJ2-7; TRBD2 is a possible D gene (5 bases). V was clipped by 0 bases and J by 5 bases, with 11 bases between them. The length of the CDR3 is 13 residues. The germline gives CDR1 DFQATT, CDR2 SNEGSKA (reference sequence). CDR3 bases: TGCAGTGCTAGAGAGGGAGCACTGGACGAGCAGTACTTC. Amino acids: CSAREGALDEQYF.

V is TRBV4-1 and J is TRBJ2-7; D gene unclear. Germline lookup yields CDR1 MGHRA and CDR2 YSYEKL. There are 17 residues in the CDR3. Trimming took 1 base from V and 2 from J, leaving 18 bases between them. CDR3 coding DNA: TGCGCCAGCAGCCAAGGTTTCACTTGGCAAAAACCCTACGAGCAGTACTTC. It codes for CASSQGFTWQKPYEQYF.

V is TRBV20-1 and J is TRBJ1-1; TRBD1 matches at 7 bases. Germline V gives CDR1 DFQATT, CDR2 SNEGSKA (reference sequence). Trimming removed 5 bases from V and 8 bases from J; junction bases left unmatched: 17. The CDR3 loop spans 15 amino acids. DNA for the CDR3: TGCAGTGCTGCAGCCGGGACAGCTGGGAACATCGAAGCTTTCTTT. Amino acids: CSAAAGTAGNIEAFF.

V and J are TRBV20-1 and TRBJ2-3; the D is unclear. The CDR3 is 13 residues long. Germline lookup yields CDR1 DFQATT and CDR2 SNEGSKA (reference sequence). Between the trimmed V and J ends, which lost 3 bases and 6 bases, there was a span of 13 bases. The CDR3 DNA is TGCAGTGCTAGTTCTAGATTAGTGGATACGCAGTATTTT. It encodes CSASSRLVDTQYF.